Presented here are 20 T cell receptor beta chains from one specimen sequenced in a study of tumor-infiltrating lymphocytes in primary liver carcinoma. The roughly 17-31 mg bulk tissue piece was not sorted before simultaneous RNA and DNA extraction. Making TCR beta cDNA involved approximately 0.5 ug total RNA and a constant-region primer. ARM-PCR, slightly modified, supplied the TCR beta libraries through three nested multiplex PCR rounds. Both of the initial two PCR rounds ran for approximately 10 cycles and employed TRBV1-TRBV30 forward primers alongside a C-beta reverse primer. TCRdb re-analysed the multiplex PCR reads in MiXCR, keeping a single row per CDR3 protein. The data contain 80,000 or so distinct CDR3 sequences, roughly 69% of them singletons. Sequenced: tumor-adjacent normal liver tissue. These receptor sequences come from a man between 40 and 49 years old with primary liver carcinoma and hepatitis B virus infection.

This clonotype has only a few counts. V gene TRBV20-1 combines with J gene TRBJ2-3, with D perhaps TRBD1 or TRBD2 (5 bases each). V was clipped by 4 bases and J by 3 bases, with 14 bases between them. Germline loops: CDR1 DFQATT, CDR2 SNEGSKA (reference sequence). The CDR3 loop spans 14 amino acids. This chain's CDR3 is CSANSGGWTDTQYF. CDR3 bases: TGCAGTGCTAACTCTGGGGGTTGGACAGATACGCAGTATTTT.

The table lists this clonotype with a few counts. CDR3 residues: CASSLTGASTEAKNIQYF. CDR3 sequence (DNA): TGTGCCAGCAGCCTAACTGGGGCTTCCACGGAGGCCAAAAACATTCAGTACTTC. This chain connects TRBV11-2 to TRBJ2-4, with D possibly matching TRBD1 (5 bases). CDR1 and CDR2 (germline): SGHAT, FQNNGV. The CDR3 sequence is 18 residues long. The ends were cut back, 5 bases at V and 1 base at J, with 21 bases in the middle.

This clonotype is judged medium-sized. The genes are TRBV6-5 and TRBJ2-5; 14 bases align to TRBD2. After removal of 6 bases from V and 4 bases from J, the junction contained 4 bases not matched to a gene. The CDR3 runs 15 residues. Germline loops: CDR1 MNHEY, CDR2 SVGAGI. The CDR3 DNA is TGTGCCAGCAGCGCGGGACTAGCGGGAGCAGAGACCCAGTACTTC. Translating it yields CASSAGLAGAETQYF.

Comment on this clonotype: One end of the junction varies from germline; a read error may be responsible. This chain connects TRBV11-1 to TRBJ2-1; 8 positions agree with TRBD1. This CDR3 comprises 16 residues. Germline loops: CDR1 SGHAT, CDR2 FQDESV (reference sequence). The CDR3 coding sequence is TGTACCAGCAGCTTAACGGACAGGGCGTACTACGATGAGCAGTTCTTC. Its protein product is CTSSLTDRAYYDEQFF.

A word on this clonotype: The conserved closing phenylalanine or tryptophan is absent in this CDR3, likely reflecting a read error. The CDR3 bases are TGTAGCATCGAGGGGGACGGTCCCGAGGGAGAGACCCAGTACTTA. Encoded protein: CSIEGDGPEGETQYL. The rearrangement links TRBV29-1 to TRBJ2-5; perhaps TRBD1 as D (6 bases). Germline V gene data show CDR1 as SQVTM and CDR2 as ANQGSEA. CDR3 length: 15 amino acids.

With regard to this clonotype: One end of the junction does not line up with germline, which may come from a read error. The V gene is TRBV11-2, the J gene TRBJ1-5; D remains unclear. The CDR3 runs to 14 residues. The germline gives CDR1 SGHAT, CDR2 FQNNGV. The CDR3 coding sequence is TGTGCCAGCACTCGCGGGTCAAAAAATCAGCCTCAGCATTTT. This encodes CASTRGSKNQPQHF.

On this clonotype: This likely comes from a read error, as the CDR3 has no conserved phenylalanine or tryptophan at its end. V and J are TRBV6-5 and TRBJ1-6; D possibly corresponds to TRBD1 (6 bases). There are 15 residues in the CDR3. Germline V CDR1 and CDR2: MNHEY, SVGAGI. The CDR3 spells CASSYTQGPKSPLHY. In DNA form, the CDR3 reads TGTGCTAGCAGTTACACCCAGGGGCCGAAGTCACCCCTCCACTAT.

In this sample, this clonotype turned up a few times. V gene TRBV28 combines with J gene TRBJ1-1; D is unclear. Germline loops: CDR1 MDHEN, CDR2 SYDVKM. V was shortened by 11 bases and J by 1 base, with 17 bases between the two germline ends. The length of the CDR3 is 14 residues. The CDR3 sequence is CAVGPGGGNTEAFF. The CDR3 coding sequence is TGTGCCGTAGGTCCAGGTGGTGGGAACACTGAAGCTTTCTTT.

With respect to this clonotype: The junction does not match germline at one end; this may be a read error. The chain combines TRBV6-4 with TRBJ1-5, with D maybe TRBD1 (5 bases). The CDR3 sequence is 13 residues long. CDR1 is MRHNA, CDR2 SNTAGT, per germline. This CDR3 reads CANSENRGQPQHF. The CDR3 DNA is TGTGCCAACAGTGAAAATAGGGGTCAGCCCCAGCATTTT.

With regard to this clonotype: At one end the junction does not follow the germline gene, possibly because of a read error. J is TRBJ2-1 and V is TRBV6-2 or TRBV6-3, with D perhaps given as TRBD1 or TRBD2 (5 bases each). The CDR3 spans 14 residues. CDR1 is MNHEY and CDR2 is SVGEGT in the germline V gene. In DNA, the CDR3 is TGTGCCAGCAGTTACGGGCCTTATATCAGGGAGCACTCCTTC. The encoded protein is CASSYGPYIREHSF.

CDR3 coding DNA: TGTGCCAGCAGCTTAGATTACCAGGAAGTGGGAGCTGTAGATACGCAGTATTTT. Translating it yields CASSLDYQEVGAVDTQYF. The chain recombines TRBV11-2 with TRBJ2-3; D perhaps matches TRBD2 (5 bases). CDR1 is SGHAT, CDR2 FQNNGV, per germline. CDR3 length: 18 residues. Trimming left V 0 bases short and J 5 bases short, with 21 bases between.

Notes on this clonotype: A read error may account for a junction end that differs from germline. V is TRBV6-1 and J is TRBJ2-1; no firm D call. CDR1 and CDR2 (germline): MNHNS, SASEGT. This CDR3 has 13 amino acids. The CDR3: CASSDAYPMKQFF. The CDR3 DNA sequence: TGTGCCAGCAGTGATGCGTACCCTATGAAGCAGTTCTTT.

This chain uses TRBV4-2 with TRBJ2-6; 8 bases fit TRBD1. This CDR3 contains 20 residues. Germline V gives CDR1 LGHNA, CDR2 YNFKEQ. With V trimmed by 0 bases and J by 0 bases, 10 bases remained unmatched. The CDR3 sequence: CASSQETVDRAISGANVLTF. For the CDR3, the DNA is TGTGCCAGCAGCCAAGAGACGGTGGACAGGGCTATCTCTGGGGCCAACGTCCTGACTTTC.

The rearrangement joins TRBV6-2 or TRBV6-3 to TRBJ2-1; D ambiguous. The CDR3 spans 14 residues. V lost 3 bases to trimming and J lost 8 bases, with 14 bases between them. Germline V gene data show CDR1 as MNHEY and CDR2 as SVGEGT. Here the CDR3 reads CASSYSTHWDEQFF. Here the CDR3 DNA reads TGTGCCAGCAGTTATTCGACCCACTGGGATGAGCAGTTCTTC.

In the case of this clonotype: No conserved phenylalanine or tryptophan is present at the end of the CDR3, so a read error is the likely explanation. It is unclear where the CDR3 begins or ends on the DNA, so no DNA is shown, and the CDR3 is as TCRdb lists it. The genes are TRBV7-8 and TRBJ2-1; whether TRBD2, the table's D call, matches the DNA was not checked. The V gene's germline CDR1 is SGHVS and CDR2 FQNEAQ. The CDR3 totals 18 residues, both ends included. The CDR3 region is CASSPLGGSAVSYNEQLI.

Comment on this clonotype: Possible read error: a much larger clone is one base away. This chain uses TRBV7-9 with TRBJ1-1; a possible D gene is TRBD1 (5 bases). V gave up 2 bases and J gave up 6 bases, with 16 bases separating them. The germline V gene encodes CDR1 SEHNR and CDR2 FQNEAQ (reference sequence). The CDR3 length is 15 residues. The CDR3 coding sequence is TGTGCCAGCAGCTTAACCTCAGGGAGGGACGCTGAAGCTTTCTTT. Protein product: CASSLTSGRDAEAFF.

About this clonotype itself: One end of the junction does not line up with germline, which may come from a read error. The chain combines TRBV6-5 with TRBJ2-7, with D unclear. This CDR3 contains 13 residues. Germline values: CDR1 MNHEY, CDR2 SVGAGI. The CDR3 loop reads CASRLGPRMEHYF. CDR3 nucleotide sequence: TGTGCTAGCAGATTAGGACCGAGGATGGAGCATTACTTC.

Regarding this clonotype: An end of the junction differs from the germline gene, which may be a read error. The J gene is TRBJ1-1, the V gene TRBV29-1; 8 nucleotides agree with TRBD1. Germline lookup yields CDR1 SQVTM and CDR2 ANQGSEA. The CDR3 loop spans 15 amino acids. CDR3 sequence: CSGGQERYQNTEAFF. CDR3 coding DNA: TGCAGCGGGGGACAGGAACGCTATCAGAACACTGAAGCTTTTTTT.

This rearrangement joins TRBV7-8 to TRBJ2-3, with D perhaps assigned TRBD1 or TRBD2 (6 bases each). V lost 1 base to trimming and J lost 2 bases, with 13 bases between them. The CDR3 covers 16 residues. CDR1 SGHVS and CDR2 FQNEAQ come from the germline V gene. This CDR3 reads CASSLGVSGATDTQYF. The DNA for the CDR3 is TGTGCCAGCAGCTTAGGTGTGTCGGGGGCCACAGATACGCAGTATTTT.

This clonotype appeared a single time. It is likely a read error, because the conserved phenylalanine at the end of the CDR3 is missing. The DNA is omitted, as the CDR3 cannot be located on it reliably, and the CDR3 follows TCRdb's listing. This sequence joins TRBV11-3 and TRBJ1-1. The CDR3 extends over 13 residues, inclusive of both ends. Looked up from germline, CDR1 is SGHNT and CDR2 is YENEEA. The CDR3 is CANSLGPDAEVFL.